The TCR beta chain under discussion was sequenced for a study of T cells in Graves' hyperthyroidism and ophthalmopathy. Study-level findings and limits: Using 13 V-J features, a model discriminated ophthalmopathy from stable hyperthyroidism.

V gave up 4 bases and J gave up 2 bases; unmatched junction bases: 8. This CDR3 has 15 residues. Germline V gene data show CDR1 as MGHRA and CDR2 as YSYEKL. Amplification of TCR beta CDR3 regions used RNA as the template. First-round RT-PCR targeting the TCR CDR3 was performed with the HTBI primer set. TCRdb processed the multiplex PCR reads anew with MiXCR; each CDR3 protein has one entry. Of 600,000 to 650,000 distinct CDR3 sequences listed, roughly 17% are singletons. The table lists this clonotype with a few counts. What it binds is not known. The TCR sequence derives from a woman in her thirties with Graves' hyperthyroidism. V usage is TRBV4-1 and J usage is TRBJ2-7, with TRBD1 matching over 7 bases. The sample comprised blood. CDR3 amino acids: CASSRQGEAAYEQYF. The CDR3 DNA is TGCGCCAGCAGCCGACAGGGAGAAGCGGCCTACGAGCAGTACTTC.